A selection of T cell receptor beta chains follows, all from one sample in a study of vaccination effects on CD4 cells after COVID-19. Their recognized antigens are unknown. Method: immunoSEQ multiplex PCR; TCRdb's copy keeps in-frame clones and lacks some. This table has about 60,000 clones, around 82% appearing once. The sample here was CD4+ T cells from PBMCs cultured with HCoV-OC43 spike peptides, taken after COVID-19 vaccination. These receptors came from a human donor who received a COVID-19 vaccine. Each CDR3 is given with its conserved first and last residue.

J	V	CDR3
TRBJ1-2	TRBV6-6	CASSSRDRGDYGYTF
TRBJ2-1	TRBV6-4	CASSDSGTRYNEQFF
TRBJ2-2	TRBV7-3	CASSLTGRTGELFF
TRBJ1-1	TRBV18	CASSPGAGQDTEAFF
TRBJ1-2	TRBV7-2	CASSLVQGTASGYTF
TRBJ1-1	TRBV28	CATHKRTGSDEAFF
TRBJ2-5	TRBV10-3	CAISEGETQYF
TRBJ1-1	TRBV24-1	CATRGATNTEAFF
TRBJ2-3	TRBV6-2/TRBV6-3	CASSYSGRGAANTQYF
TRBJ2-3	TRBV7-2	CASSFFTSTDTQYF
TRBJ2-5	TRBV30	CAWSVQLGTQYF
TRBJ1-2	TRBV2	CASYSGGGGYGYTF
TRBJ2-6	TRBV5-1	CASSLTGLAGGRANVLTF
TRBJ2-5	TRBV7-3	CASSHQGGETQYF
TRBJ1-1	TRBV30	CAWRSQLNTEAFF
TRBJ1-3	TRBV5-1	CASKLGNTIYF
TRBJ2-1	TRBV7-2	CASSLEGLSYNEQFF
TRBJ1-6	TRBV6-5	CASSYSTGHVNSPLHF
TRBJ1-4	TRBV18	CASSPRGLTDEKLFF
TRBJ1-1	TRBV2	CASSGPDQGRNWEAFF
TRBJ1-2	TRBV7-8	CASSPRDYGYTF
TRBJ2-3	TRBV5-1	CASSLQVGADTQYF
TRBJ2-2	TRBV30	CAWVSGTPPGELFF
TRBJ1-6	TRBV5-6	CASSLPVRSDNSPLHF
TRBJ1-1	TRBV7-2	CASSYEAFF
TRBJ1-1	TRBV15	CATSRDEAFF
TRBJ1-2	TRBV13	CASSLGRGGWLYGYTF
TRBJ1-3	TRBV5-1	CASSLGVRDTIYF
TRBJ2-5	TRBV5-1	CASSNSGAGETQYF
TRBJ2-2	TRBV18	CASSPRAGGNTGELFF
TRBJ1-5	TRBV2	CASSNGQVRQPQHF
TRBJ2-1	TRBV6-5	CASSPLGNEQFF
TRBJ1-2	TRBV7-9	CASSLAGSGYGYTF
TRBJ1-2	TRBV18	CASSRTTTNTNYGYTF
TRBJ2-3	TRBV5-1	CASSLLYSGANTDTQYF
TRBJ1-4	TRBV7-2	CASSRSSGANEKLFF
TRBJ1-1	TRBV18	CASSPQGANTEAFF
TRBJ2-2	TRBV6-5	CASNPSRGYTGELFF
TRBJ1-1	TRBV24-1	CATSEPTGEAFF